This entry features one T cell receptor (beta chain) sequence. The antigen remains undetermined. TCRdb's table, derived via immunoSEQ multiplex PCR, lists solely in-frame clones and lacks some. Seen here are approximately 2.3 million clones, 80% to 95% observed once, and the top ten hold under 0.45%. This sample is drawn from a study of shared clonotypes between healthy human individuals. Whole-study results and caveats: Compared with memory subsets, naive subsets generally had larger estimated richness. A few donors had about 5% of their naive CD4 clonotypes in common.

This TCR came from a young man in good health. Some clones in this sample may be carry-over from other donors' samples. The sequenced sample consisted of naive CD4+ T cells from PBMCs. Indicated subset: CD45RA+ positively selected.

Here the CDR3 reads CASSSQTGRVYNEQFF. As DNA, the CDR3 is TGCGCCAGCAGCTCCCAGACAGGGAGGGTCTACAATGAGCAGTTCTTC. The rearrangement uses TRBV5-1 and TRBJ2-1; the D gene could be TRBD1 or TRBD2 (7 bases each). Trimming left V 3 bases short and J 3 bases short, with 16 bases between. The V gene's germline CDR1 is SGHRS and CDR2 YFSETQ. This CDR3 is 16 amino acids long.